This T cell receptor (beta chain) appears in the sequencing data of a study of cytomegalovirus exposure and HLA in healthy donors (dated by TCRdb to the late 2010s). About the investigation overall: An earlier analysis of several hundred of the donors reported approximately 290 Gb of sequence data and around 110 million unique TCR beta sequences from roughly 200 million T cells. Roughly 300 gigabases of sequencing data and around 88 million unique TCR sequences made up an early release that covered about 640 HLA-typed donors. The genetic ancestry cluster associated with self-reported Caucasian donors included over 80% of the 398 genotyped donors. The study aimed to test whether signatures of past pathogen exposure could be identified by cataloging public T cell receptors. The T cell repertoires of 666 subjects were profiled by immunosequencing and related to cytomegalovirus serostatus. Besides the first cohort of 550 to 750 subjects, a separate validation cohort made up of 120 different subjects was used. To predict cytomegalovirus infection status, the study brought together high-throughput TCR immunosequencing, statistical association of individual TCRs with disease status, and machine learning. A later analysis re-examined previously published TCR beta repertoires from roughly 720 donors and added high-resolution HLA genotyping to investigate patterns of TCR occurrence. Rather than drawing on any new phenotypic data, the later analysis identified candidate immune exposures from TCR beta sequences and the way those sequences occurred across donors. To decide whether each TCR beta V gene segment behaved as functional or pseudogenic, an earlier analysis of 587 of the donors relied on high-throughput TCR beta sequencing. Donor age, sex, ethnicity and CMV serostatus were compiled together with the repertoire data. Genome-wide SNP genotypes for about 60% of the roughly 700 donors were used in a later genetic analysis, which treated that subset as a discovery cohort. Every repertoire in the discovery cohort had been generated on one and the same sequencing platform. Class I and class II HLA loci were covered by the typing at four-digit resolution. Typing coverage varied by locus: roughly 620-630 donors for A, B, C, DRB1 and DQB1; some 520 for DQA1; approximately 610 for DPA1; 450 to 480 for DPB1. Because of strong linkage in the cohort, five DR-DQ haplotypes were treated as single units for association and clustering. Across approximately 420 genotyped donors of the cohort, an average of roughly 250,000 unique TCR beta nucleotide sequences per donor were sequenced, and roughly 17% of those sequences were non-productive.

Comments on this clone: Its antigen has not been determined. Base qualities are missing; no much larger clone stands one base away.

Library method: the immunoSEQ multiplex PCR assay. For the multiplex PCR, a mixture combining 60 forward primers for TCR Vbeta segments and 13 reverse primers for TCR Jbeta segments was used. The CDR3 region of rearranged TCR beta genes was amplified from genomic DNA by a multiplex PCR assay. On the Illumina HiSeq System, the amplified TCR beta libraries were sequenced as 87-base-pair reads. The authors processed their data as follows. A later analysis tallied 75 million to 95 million unique TCR beta chains across the approximately 670 repertoires, and around 10 million of those chains were shared by two or more donors. A nearest-neighbor algorithm error-corrected the raw reads and collapsed the reads into unique sequences, merging closely related sequences to remove PCR and sequencing errors. V, D and J gene segments were assigned by aligning CDR3 sequences to IMGT reference sequences. For a sequence to be retained, a match of at least six nucleotides was required to both a V gene segment and a J gene segment. A rearrangement counted as productive if the CDR3 had no stop codons and remained in frame with V and J, and every other rearrangement counted as non-productive. CDR3 was defined by IMGT convention, running from the second conserved V-encoded cysteine to the conserved J-encoded phenylalanine. The earlier analysis of around 640 of the donors excluded sequences that lacked an unambiguous match to a single V gene segment. An earlier analysis of several hundred of the donors called V segments functional above 56.7% productive rearrangements and segregating when the between-donor standard deviation exceeded 5%. To diagnose cytomegalovirus status from the catalog of TCR beta chain sequences, a statistical classification framework was built. In a later analysis, TCR nucleotide sequences were compared against IMGT/GENE-DB human TR gene sequences so that V and J genes could be assigned. Using the TCRdist pipeline, a later analysis assigned CDR3 sequences along with most-parsimonious VDJ recombination scenarios. In a later analysis, every TCR beta chain was defined by the combination of its CDR3 amino acid sequence and its V-gene family, and reads without a unique V-gene family were dropped. A later analysis removed 450 to 600 highly shared, low-generation-probability nucleotide sequences to deal with suspected cross-contamination and a sequencing artifact. A later analysis calculated a clonal expansion index for each public chain from normalized within-repertoire ranks of inferred template counts. Generation probabilities in a later analysis came from a VDJ recombination model fitted to out-of-frame rearrangements, and those results were checked against IGoR. In a later analysis, TCR-TCR, TCR-HLA and TCR-CMV co-occurrence was scored with hypergeometric tests, and a repertoire-size bias correction was applied to TCR pairs. A later analysis estimated false discovery rates by permuting HLA or CMV assignments 20 times. In a later analysis, co-occurring TCRs were grouped using DBSCAN, and TCRdist sequence similarity was added for clustering within HLA-allele-positive subsets. Repertoires with fewer than 30,000 or more than 120,000 public chains were left out of co-occurrence clustering, as were five repertoires with anomalous nucleotide sharing. In its TCRdb copy, this immuneACCESS table keeps in-frame sequences only and misses some clones. Where compared with another copy, unresolved V genes explain less than half of these, and the others have no known cause. The V and J calls and clone size were taken over from that table, and D and trimming were inferred from the DNA. In this sample the table shows about 120,000 clones, roughly four fifths of which occur a single time. The ten biggest clones cover 3.6% of the sample.

In total, more than 500 healthy bone marrow donors made up the cohort. At the time of sampling, every cohort member was nominally healthy, though immune exposures that went unrecorded were likely present. The donor tested CMV seropositive and was one of the 289 seropositive cohort members. A peripheral blood sample was collected from each donor, and TCR beta sequencing was performed on peripheral blood mononuclear cells. Genomic DNA was extracted from the blood cell samples with the Qiagen DNeasy Blood Extraction Kit. On the study overall, not on this receptor specifically: A later analysis found that TCR association rates varied across HLA loci, with DRB1 alleles showing the most associated TCRs and HLA-C alleles the fewest. A later analysis reported that several top co-occurrence clusters appeared linked to parvovirus B19, influenza, CMV and Epstein-Barr virus. According to the authors, the approach could potentially be generalized to other disease states and immunological phenotypes. The classifier was reported to diagnose cytomegalovirus status with high specificity and sensitivity in both the original cohort and the validation cohort. Broadly in line with IMGT annotations, most TCR beta V segments showed up in productive rearrangements about 87% or about 30% of the time in an earlier analysis of several hundred of the donors. The study listed 150 to 200 TCR beta chains as associated with cytomegalovirus. While some public TCRs were present in many individuals, most TCR sequences turned up only very rarely across donors. When HLA alleles, especially DR and DQ, strongly co-occurred, TCR associations were difficult to assign to individual alleles. HLA typing was unavailable for some donors at each locus, so association tests used only the typed subset. In vitro tests confirmed that three of the cytomegalovirus-associated TCR beta chains recognize cytomegalovirus antigens. Only TCR beta chains were sequenced in this cohort, and the absence of alpha or paired-chain data limited detectable features. Sequencing depth was assumed to be roughly uniform across donors in the presence/absence analyses, though that assumption may not hold. A later analysis associated about 17,000 TCR beta sequences with specific HLA alleles at a false discovery rate of 0.05. In a later genetic analysis, fewer N-insertions in productive TCRs were reported among donors in an Asian-associated ancestry cluster than the roughly 700-donor mean. A group of highly shared sequence variants was considered likely to be a technical artifact of the sequencing pipeline. Linkage disequilibrium might explain the correlated functional status among segregating V segments, but an unknown experimental factor could not be excluded. A later analysis found that most CMV-associated TCR beta chains appeared HLA-restricted, with HLA associations seemingly driven largely by CMV exposure. A further reported finding was that TCR beta sequences accurately predicted the HLA-A and HLA-B alleles for most subjects in the first cohort. For the cohort, immune exposure information was limited to CMV serostatus. A later genetic analysis associated a missense DCLRE1C variant with V-gene and J-gene trimming of TCR beta chains, and an independent cohort replicated the association. In a later analysis, HLA-associated TCR beta chains were found to be more clonally expanded and to have lower generation probabilities than equally common non-associated chains. Because counts were too low, approximately 15 rarely observed V segments, including chromosome 9 orphons, were excluded from the earlier analysis of several hundred of the donors.

The TCR was taken from a middle-aged woman in good health and CMV-seropositive. The sample consisted of PBMCs.

The CDR3 is CASILTSESSYEQYF. The DNA sequence is given as TGTGCCAGCATCCTGACTAGCGAGAGCTCCTACGAGCAGTACTTC. This receptor chain uses TRBV7-9 and TRBJ2-7; TRBD2 aligns with 8 central bases. Compared with germline, V lacks 7 bases and J lacks 0 bases; bases without a gene match: 8. According to the germline V gene (reference sequence), CDR1 reads SEHNR and CDR2 reads FQNEAQ. Inclusive of the bounding cysteine and phenylalanine, the CDR3 is 15 residues long. The CDR3 DNA has 45 bases and is translated from base 1. This CDR3, with the reference TRBV7-9 and TRBJ2-7 proteins standing in past its ends, gives the full variable domain DTGVSQNPRHKITKRGQNVTFRCDPISEHNRLYWYRQTLGQGPEFLTYFQNEAQLEKSRLLSDRFSAERPKGSFSTLEIQRTEQGDSAMYLCASILTSESSYEQYFGPGTRLTVT.